Given below is one T cell receptor (beta chain) in context. Per the germline V gene, CDR1 is SGHDT and CDR2 is YYEEEE. J gave up 6 bases and V 2 bases, and 8 bases lay outside the gene matches. The CDR3 spans 14 residues. The data originate from a study of blood T cell repertoires in COVID-19. Across the whole study: PBMCs, B-cell-depleted T cells, or T cells were the source of the cDNA or gDNA that made up the material.

The authors' processing: Counts of nucleated cells, estimated from reference gene primer amplification, were obtained. Libraries were prepared by immunoSEQ multiplex PCR; TCRdb keeps only in-frame clonotypes and omits some of them. V and J calls and clone size follow that table, whereas D and trimming were derived from the DNA. The sample carries approximately 220,000 clones, 81% recorded once. The sequenced sample consisted of peripheral blood. The origin of this receptor is an elderly woman with acute or convalescent COVID-19. The chain recombines TRBV5-6 with TRBJ2-7, with 7 positions matching TRBD1. Here the CDR3 DNA reads TGTGCCAGCAGCTTAAACAGGGGCGAGCTCGAGCAGTACTTC. Its translation: CASSLNRGELEQYF.